The present TCR beta chain was sequenced within a study of blood T cell repertoires in COVID-19. Across the study: Some COVID-19 samples were acute and others convalescent; all came from the United States, Italy and Spain. In each case, the material was cDNA or gDNA derived from T cells, B-cell-depleted T cells, or PBMCs.

Per the study methods: Reference gene primer amplification in the assay estimated nucleated cell counts. Clones were sequenced by immunoSEQ multiplex PCR, and TCRdb holds only the in-frame ones, with some missing. V, J and clone size derive from that table, while D and trimming were established from the DNA sequence. Of tens of thousands of clones listed, 70% to 85% were seen once; the top ten hold roughly 25%. CDR3 length: 12 residues. Trimming took off 5 bases at V and 8 bases at J, with 12 bases between the two ends. Sequencing was done on a sample of peripheral blood. The clonotype originates from a man between 60 and 75 years old with acute or convalescent COVID-19. The chain uses TRBV12-3 or TRBV12-4 and TRBJ1-2; possibly TRBD1 for D (6 bases). This CDR3 is CASSTFTGGYTF. In DNA, the CDR3 is TGTGCCAGCAGTACCTTTACAGGGGGCTACACCTTC.